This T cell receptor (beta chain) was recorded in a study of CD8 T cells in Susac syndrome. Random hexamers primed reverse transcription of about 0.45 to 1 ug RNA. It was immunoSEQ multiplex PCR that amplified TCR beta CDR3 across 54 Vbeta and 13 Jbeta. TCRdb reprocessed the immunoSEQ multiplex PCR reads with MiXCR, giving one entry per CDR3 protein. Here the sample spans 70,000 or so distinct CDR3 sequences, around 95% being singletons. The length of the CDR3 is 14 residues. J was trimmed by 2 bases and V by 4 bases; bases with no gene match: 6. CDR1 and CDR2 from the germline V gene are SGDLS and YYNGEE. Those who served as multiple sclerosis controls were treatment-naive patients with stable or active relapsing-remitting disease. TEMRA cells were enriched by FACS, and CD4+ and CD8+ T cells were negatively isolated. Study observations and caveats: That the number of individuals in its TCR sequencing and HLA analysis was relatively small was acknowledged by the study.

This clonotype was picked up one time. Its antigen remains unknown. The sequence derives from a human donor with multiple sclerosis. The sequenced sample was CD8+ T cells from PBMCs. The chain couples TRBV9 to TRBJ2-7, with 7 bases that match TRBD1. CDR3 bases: TGTGCCAGCAGCTCCCGGGACAGCACCTACGAGCAGTACTTC. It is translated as CASSSRDSTYEQYF.